This paragraph reports one T cell receptor beta chain. CDR3 length: 11 residues. In germline, CDR1 is SGHAT, CDR2 FQNNGV. This sample is part of a study of monozygotic twins with inflammatory bowel disease. From its re-call of the 5' RACE reads, TCRdb lists each CDR3 protein once, without DNA. The sample's table shows 300,000 to 350,000 distinct CDR3 sequences. The chain carries TRBV11-2 and TRBJ1-4. This TCR derives from a human donor with ulcerative colitis or Crohn's disease, or a healthy co-twin of an affected twin (not recorded which). Material: blood. The CDR3: CASSSKEKLSF.